This T cell receptor beta chain was sequenced in a study of CD4 T cells in relation to SARS-CoV-2 and coronaviruses. As for the study in general: ViraFEST: approximately 10-day antigen culture of PBMCs, then TCR beta CDR3 sequencing.

Trimming removed 0 bases from V and 5 bases from J, with 6 bases in between. Germline V gives CDR1 SGDLS, CDR2 YYNGEE. The CDR3 length is 12 residues. Method: immunoSEQ multiplex PCR; TCRdb's copy keeps in-frame clones and lacks some. The sample yields under 20,000 clones, roughly 80% seen once. Before the COVID-19 pandemic, during about 2010-2018, CD4+ T cells were taken from unexposed donors. CD4+ T cells were isolated from the cells after about 11 days of culture. Testing used SARS-CoV-2 S/N and four cold-coronavirus spikes on unexposed-donor CD4+ T cells, cells permitting. PBMCs were plated at some 2 million per well in IL-2-containing medium. To note about this clone: The target antigen is unknown.

Sequenced sample: CD4+ T cells from PBMCs, cultured in vitro. The chain carries TRBV9 and TRBJ2-7, with D uncertain. The sequence was collected from a human donor in good health. CDR3 coding DNA: TGTGCCAGCAGCGTAGATCGGAACGAGCAGTACTTC. Its translation: CASSVDRNEQYF.